The 26 T cell receptor beta chains reported below all come from one sample, sequenced in a study of control samples from healthy donors and cancer patients (TCRdb year 2020). Preparation of the library involved the immunoSEQ multiplex PCR assay. In its TCRdb copy, this immuneACCESS table keeps in-frame sequences only and misses some clones. Where compared with another copy, unresolved V genes explain less than half of these, and the others have no known cause. The sample has roughly 400,000 clones on record, roughly 90% of them singletons. The ten largest clones take up 5.5% to 7.5% of the sample. Sequencing was performed on PBMCs. The receptors here all came from a man aged 40-50 years with head and neck cancer.

This rearrangement joins TRBV30 to TRBJ2-7; TRBD2 aligns across 7 bases. Looked up from germline, CDR1 is GTSNPN and CDR2 is SVGIG (reference sequence). CDR3 length equals 19 residues. Trimming took 2 bases from V and 5 from J; bases not matched to a gene: 24. CDR3 in amino acids: CAWSPYEGTGTKPFDEQYF. CDR3 DNA sequence: TGTGCCTGGAGTCCCTACGAGGGTACCGGGACTAAACCGTTTGACGAGCAGTACTTC.

V gene TRBV3-1 (or the pseudogene TRBV3-2) combines with J gene TRBJ2-7; D is possibly TRBD1 (6 bases). Germline V gene data show CDR1 as LGHDT and CDR2 as YNNKEL (reference sequence). The V gene lost 0 bases and the J gene lost 0 bases, with 9 bases spanning the gap. This CDR3 is built from 15 residues. CDR3 sequence: CASSQEDRSSYEQYF. In nucleotides, the CDR3 is TGTGCCAGCAGCCAAGAAGACAGGAGCTCCTACGAGCAGTACTTC.

The chain recombines TRBV10-1 with TRBJ2-7; D not certain. The CDR3 loop spans 14 amino acids. Trimming removed 5 bases at V and 5 bases at J, with 16 bases between. Germline loops: CDR1 WNHNN, CDR2 SYGVQD (reference sequence). The CDR3 here is CASSNNPTMDEQYF. The DNA for the CDR3 is TGCGCCAGCAGTAACAACCCGACCATGGACGAGCAGTACTTC.

The chain links TRBV3-1 (or the pseudogene TRBV3-2) to TRBJ1-4; TRBD1 agrees at 7 bases. The CDR3 is 15 amino acids. J gave up 7 bases and V 0 bases, and 5 bases lay outside the gene matches. Germline CDR1 reads LGHDT; CDR2 reads YNNKEL (reference sequence). CDR3 sequence: CASSQDRPGGEKLFF. CDR3 coding DNA: TGTGCCAGCAGCCAAGATCGGCCAGGGGGTGAAAAACTGTTTTTT.

This clone was found once. The DNA for the CDR3 is TGTGCCAGCTCACCCTATAGCAATCAGCCCCAGCATTTT. It encodes CASSPYSNQPQHF. The chain combines TRBV18 with TRBJ1-5; D is unclear. Trimming took off 3 bases at V and 0 bases at J, with 3 bases between the two ends. The germline V gene encodes CDR1 KGHSH and CDR2 LQKENI. The CDR3 runs 13 residues.

The chain recombines TRBV12-5 with TRBJ1-2; D might be TRBD1 (5 bases). From germline, CDR1 is LGHNT and CDR2 FRNRAP. The length of the CDR3 is 13 residues. V shed 4 bases and J shed 8 bases, with 14 bases lying between them. The CDR3 nucleotides are TGTGCTAGTGGTTCACCGGGGCTCACGGGCTACACCTTC. Translating it yields CASGSPGLTGYTF.

The DNA for the CDR3 is TGTGCCAGCAGTGAAGACCAGGGGTTCTACGAGCAGTACTTC. This translates into CASSEDQGFYEQYF. The chain links TRBV6-1 to TRBJ2-7, with a weak D call TRBD1 (6 bases). CDR1 is MNHNS and CDR2 is SASEGT in the germline V gene. The CDR3 contains 14 residues. V was cut by 1 base and J by 3 bases, with 10 bases left in between.

The CDR3 loop is CATSDLVGGQETQYF. The DNA for the CDR3 is TGTGCCACCAGTGATTTGGTCGGCGGACAAGAGACCCAGTACTTC. The V and J genes are TRBV24-1 and TRBJ2-5; D gene ambiguous. Germline-derived CDR1 and CDR2 are KGHDR and SFDVKD. V dropped 0 bases and J dropped 2 bases, with 9 bases sitting between them. The CDR3 has 15 residues.

The chain carries TRBV25-1 and TRBJ2-5, with TRBD2 matching 7 bases. The CDR3 totals 16 residues. V lost 2 bases, J lost 4 bases, and 10 bases stayed unmatched. Per the germline V gene, CDR1 is MGHDK and CDR2 is SYGVNS. CDR3: CASSERWSSGGETQYF. The CDR3 nucleotides read TGTGCCAGCAGTGAAAGATGGTCTAGCGGAGGAGAGACCCAGTACTTC.

The chain has TRBV7-2 and TRBJ1-2, with D perhaps TRBD1 (5 bases). Per germline, CDR1 SGHTA and CDR2 FQGNSA. The CDR3 is made up of 15 amino acids. V lost 1 base and J 8 bases, leaving 17 bases between the germline ends. CDR3 sequence reads: CASSLGRWQGGGYTF. The CDR3 coding sequence is TGTGCCAGCAGCTTAGGTCGTTGGCAGGGAGGGGGCTACACCTTC. Based on the CDR3 plus reference TRBV7-2 and TRBJ1-2, the full variable domain is GAGVSQSPSNKVTEKGKDVELRCDPISGHTALYWYRQSLGQGLEFLIYFQGNSAPDKSGLPSDRFSAERTGGSVSTLTIQRTQQEDSAVYLCASSLGRWQGGGYTFGSGTRLTVV.

As regards this clone: The junction departs from the called germline gene at one end, perhaps through a read error. V usage is TRBV5-4 and J usage is TRBJ1-4, with TRBD1 as a possible D gene (6 bases). The CDR3 extends over 18 amino acids. The germline CDR1 and CDR2 sequences are SGHNT and YYREEE (reference sequence). The CDR3 spells CASSPTPRGAATNEKLFF. The CDR3 DNA sequence: TGTGCCAGCAGCCCAACCCCCCGGGGGGCCGCAACTAATGAAAAACTATTTTTT.

The chain carries TRBV19 and TRBJ1-4, with TRBD1 identical over 9 bases. The CDR3 is 15 residues long. V shed 6 bases, J shed 8 bases, and the junction held 10 bases outside the gene matches. Germline CDR1 LNHDA, CDR2 SQIVND (reference sequence). Written as DNA, the CDR3 is TGTGCCAGTAGGCCACAGGGGGCTGGTAACGAAAAACTGTTTTTT. Protein: CASRPQGAGNEKLFF.

This chain uses TRBV6-5 with TRBJ2-7; a weak D match, TRBD2 (6 bases). This CDR3 is built from 15 residues. Trimming removed 8 bases at V and 1 base at J, with 18 bases between. Germline assignment: CDR1 MNHEY and CDR2 SVGAGI. CDR3 amino acids: CASSLGGFGSYEQYF. The CDR3 DNA is TGTGCCAGCTCCTTGGGGGGATTCGGTTCCTACGAGCAGTACTTC.

CDR3 amino acids: CASSRQGTLYEQYF. DNA for the CDR3: TGTGCCAGCAGTCGACAGGGAACCCTCTACGAGCAGTACTTC. This sequence joins TRBV28 and TRBJ2-7; 7 nucleotides line up with TRBD1. The length of the CDR3 is 14 residues. V gave up 5 bases and J gave up 3 bases; unmatched junction bases: 7. Per the germline V gene, CDR1 is MDHEN and CDR2 is SYDVKM.

This rearrangement joins TRBV5-1 to TRBJ2-2; D call uncertain. The germline V gene has CDR1 SGHRS and CDR2 YFSETQ. The CDR3 runs 16 residues. The germline V and J ends were trimmed by 2 bases and 1 base, with 12 bases remaining between them. The CDR3 reads CASSFALPGNTGELFF. CDR3 nucleotides: TGCGCCAGCAGCTTCGCACTACCGGGGAACACCGGGGAGCTGTTTTTT.

The CDR3 DNA reads as TGTGCCAGCAGTTTAGGAGGGGGGTCATACGAGCAGTACTTC. Residues: CASSLGGGSYEQYF. The chain is built from TRBV28 and TRBJ2-7, with D possibly called TRBD1 or TRBD2 (6 bases each). Germline V gene lookup returns CDR1 MDHEN and CDR2 SYDVKM. The CDR3 is 14 residues long. V shed 2 bases and J shed 4 bases, with 12 bases lying between them. Filled out from reference TRBV28 and TRBJ2-7, the complete variable domain reads DVKVTQSSRYLVKRTGEKVFLECVQDMDHENMFWYRQDPGLGLRLIYFSYDVKMKEKGDIPEGYSVSREKKERFSLILESASTNQTSMYLCASSLGGGSYEQYFGPGTRLTVT.

The chain combines TRBV29-1 with TRBJ1-1, with 7 bases lining up with TRBD1. Germline trimming cut 5 bases from V and 3 bases from J; bases unmatched to any gene: 3. The CDR3 loop spans 12 amino acids. CDR1 is SQVTM and CDR2 is ANQGSEA in the germline V gene. CDR3 protein: CSVSQGDTEAFF. Here the CDR3 DNA reads TGCAGCGTTTCCCAGGGGGACACTGAAGCTTTCTTT.

V is TRBV25-1 and J is TRBJ1-1; D may be TRBD1 (5 bases). CDR1 is MGHDK, CDR2 SYGVNS, per germline. V was cut by 1 base and J by 1 base, with 16 bases left in between. The CDR3 spans 17 residues. CDR3: CASSELSAGGPNTEAFF. The CDR3 coding sequence is TGTGCCAGCAGTGAATTGTCCGCCGGGGGTCCGAACACTGAAGCTTTCTTT.

The rearrangement joins TRBV13 to TRBJ2-7; 8 positions agree with TRBD2. Losses at the gene ends were 0 bases for V and 0 bases for J; bases not matched to a gene: 4. The germline CDR1 and CDR2 sequences are PRHDT and FYEKMQ (reference sequence). This CDR3 comprises 16 residues. CDR3 protein: CASSLGRGRSSYEQYF. Here the CDR3 DNA reads TGTGCCAGCAGCTTAGGGCGCGGGAGGTCCTCCTACGAGCAGTACTTC.

The J gene is TRBJ2-3, the V gene TRBV19; D possibly corresponds to TRBD2 (6 bases). V was cut by 6 bases and J by 4 bases, with 11 bases left in between. Germline lookup yields CDR1 LNHDA and CDR2 SQIVND (reference sequence). The CDR3 has 13 amino acids. The CDR3 is CASSVAVPDTQYF. The CDR3 nucleotides read TGTGCCAGTAGCGTAGCGGTCCCAGATACGCAGTATTTT.

The V gene is TRBV4-2, the J gene TRBJ1-1; possible D gene TRBD1, 5 bases. The CDR3 length is 15 residues. Trimming removed 0 bases at V and 0 bases at J, with 8 bases between. The germline V gene has CDR1 LGHNA and CDR2 YNFKEQ. CDR3: CASSQDRTMNTEAFF. In DNA, the CDR3 is TGTGCCAGCAGCCAAGATAGGACAATGAACACTGAAGCTTTCTTT.

The J gene is TRBJ1-5, the V gene TRBV12-5; TRBD1 agrees at 8 bases. Losses at the gene ends were 2 bases for V and 3 bases for J; bases not matched to a gene: 12. CDR3 length: 18 amino acids. Germline values: CDR1 LGHNT, CDR2 FRNRAP. CDR3 sequence: CASGLTAGGTGLNQPQHF. DNA for the CDR3: TGTGCTAGTGGTTTGACCGCCGGGGGGACAGGCCTCAATCAGCCCCAGCATTTT.

The chain combines TRBV4-3 with TRBJ2-1; D is unresolved. CDR3 length: 16 amino acids. Germline assignment: CDR1 LGHNA and CDR2 YSLEER. V lost 0 bases and J 3 bases, leaving 12 bases between the germline ends. This CDR3 reads CASSQDRKLLYNEQFF. For the CDR3, the DNA is TGCGCCAGCAGCCAAGATCGAAAACTCCTCTACAATGAGCAGTTCTTC.

The V gene is TRBV5-1, the J gene TRBJ2-2; D uncertain. Trimming pared 1 base from V and 3 bases from J, leaving 7 bases between. Germline CDR1 and CDR2: SGHRS and YFSETQ. This CDR3 comprises 14 residues. The DNA of the CDR3 is TGCGCCAGCAGCTTGTTGAGTGACACCGGGGAGCTGTTTTTT. It specifies CASSLLSDTGELFF.

About this clone: At one boundary the junction diverges from the germline segment, which might be a read error. Other DNA variants within this sample encode the same CDR3. The gene calls are TRBV10-3 and TRBJ1-1; 9 bases are a match to TRBD1. The CDR3 has 16 residues. Germline V lookup: CDR1 ENHRY, CDR2 SYGVKD. CDR3 nucleotides: TGCGCCATCCTTTCAACAGGGGGCGCGCGGGACACTGAAGCTTTCTTT. Amino acids: CAILSTGGARDTEAFF.

The chain combines TRBV6-5 with TRBJ2-7; either TRBD1 or TRBD2 may fit D (5 bases each). This CDR3 has 15 residues. V lost 0 bases to trimming and J lost 6 bases, with 15 bases between them. Germline CDR1 is MNHEY and CDR2 is SVGAGI. In DNA, the CDR3 is TGTGCCAGCAGTTACTCGCGTGCGGCAGGGACCGAGCAGTACTTC. It codes for CASSYSRAAGTEQYF.